This TCR beta chain was captured in a study of identical twins. Template switching added a universal primer site; cDNA carried unique molecular identifiers. TCRdb recomputed calls from the 5' RACE reads with MiXCR, one row per CDR3 protein. The repertoire holds about 500,000 distinct CDR3 sequences, with 13% to 15% as singletons. V trimming: 3 bases; J trimming: 0 bases; junction bases outside the gene matches: 8. The CDR3 is 17 amino acids. Germline V lookup: CDR1 LNHNV, CDR2 YYDKDF (reference sequence). This sample was shared with a second study, whose subject was yellow fever vaccine responses in identical twins. That work contributes: Reportedly, twins showed a vaccine T cell response that looked partly convergent and partly personalized.

The source of this sequence is a woman aged 18-29 years in good health. The V gene is TRBV15, the J gene TRBJ2-7; 10 nucleotides agree with TRBD2. Sequenced: CD4+ T cells sorted from blood. The CDR3 loop reads CATSRPFLAGGSYEQYF. As DNA, the CDR3 is TGTGCCACCAGCAGGCCGTTTTTAGCGGGGGGCTCCTACGAGCAGTACTTC.